The clone carrying this T cell receptor beta chain was detected once. No antigen is known for it. This specimen comes from a study of siplizumab effects on memory and regulatory T cells. CDR1 is WNHNN and CDR2 is SYGVQD in the germline V gene (reference sequence). After removal of 7 bases from V and 3 bases from J, the junction contained 14 bases not matched to a gene. This CDR3 has 17 residues. Some 97,000 TCR templates underwent assay in every sample. Assay: immunoSEQ multiplex PCR; the TCRdb copy retains only in-frame clones and omits some. The sample has 70,000 or so clones, 75% to 95% seen once. Study observations and caveats: Mappable alloreactive CD4+ clones came from Treg cells around three quarters of the time on average with siplizumab, against 26.9% in controls. Alloreactive sequences whose origin lay in unstimulated CD4+ memory cells were significantly reduced by siplizumab.

Sequencing was carried out using CD8+ T cells sorted from blood. This sequence was found in a human donor in good health. This chain connects TRBV10-1 to TRBJ1-1, with TRBD1 matching 10 bases. The CDR3: CASTPDRGLGSYTEAFF. For the CDR3, the DNA is TGCGCCAGCACCCCTGACAGGGGGCTCGGTAGTTACACTGAAGCTTTCTTT.